The 26 T cell receptor beta chains below come from one sample, sequenced in a study of blood T cell repertoires in COVID-19. TCRdb keeps only in-frame clones here, not all; method: immunoSEQ multiplex PCR. The table has 15,000 to 20,000 clones, over 75% seen once. Material: peripheral blood. All receptors come from a man older than 75 with acute or convalescent COVID-19.

The V call is TRBV4-1, the J call TRBJ2-3; D gene ambiguous. Germline CDR1 is MGHRA and CDR2 is YSYEKL. CDR3 length equals 18 residues. The V gene lost 0 bases and the J gene lost 0 bases, with 16 bases spanning the gap. CDR3 protein: CASSQELIRPTSTDTQYF. The DNA of the CDR3 is TGCGCCAGCAGCCAAGAACTTATAAGACCGACTAGCACAGATACGCAGTATTTT.

This chain uses TRBV6-6 with TRBJ2-3; 8 bases are a match to TRBD2. CDR3 length: 14 amino acids. V shed 6 bases, J shed 3 bases, and the junction held 5 bases outside the gene matches. The germline CDR1 and CDR2 sequences are MNHNY and SVGAGI (reference sequence). The CDR3 region is CASRASGGTDTQYF. In DNA form, the CDR3 reads TGTGCCAGCAGGGCCAGCGGGGGTACAGATACGCAGTATTTT.

V and J are TRBV11-3 and TRBJ2-7; 9 positions match TRBD1. Germline V gene sequence: CDR1 SGHNT, CDR2 YENEEA. CDR3 size: 16 residues. The V and J ends lost 2 bases and 5 bases, in that order; junction bases with no gene match: 10. CDR3 protein: CASSLFSGTGYNEQYF. DNA of the CDR3: TGTGCCAGCAGCTTATTTTCCGGGACAGGGTACAACGAGCAGTACTTC.

The rearrangement links TRBV18 to TRBJ2-2; 7 bases match TRBD1. The V and J ends lost 3 bases and 3 bases, in that order; junction bases with no gene match: 1. CDR1 and CDR2 from the germline V gene are KGHSH and LQKENI. The CDR3 has 14 residues. The CDR3 nucleotides read TGTGCCAGCTCACCGGGACAGTACACCGGGGAGCTGTTTTTT. Amino acids: CASSPGQYTGELFF.

This chain links TRBV9 with TRBJ1-5; 7 bases match TRBD1. The germline V gene has CDR1 SGDLS and CDR2 YYNGEE. After removal of 3 bases from V and 6 bases from J, the junction contained 9 bases not matched to a gene. CDR3 length: 15 residues. The CDR3 here is CASSGTGDSSQPQHF. For the CDR3, the DNA is TGTGCCAGCAGCGGAACAGGGGATAGTAGTCAGCCCCAGCATTTT.

For this clone: The sample contains more than one DNA sequence encoding this CDR3. The J gene is TRBJ1-1, the V gene TRBV7-9, with a tentative D call TRBD1 (5 bases). This CDR3 region has 12 residues. Between the trimmed V and J ends, which lost 5 bases and 9 bases, there was a span of 13 bases. The germline V gene encodes CDR1 SEHNR and CDR2 FQNEAQ (reference sequence). CDR3 sequence (DNA): TGTGCCAGCAGCCCCGGGGGGGTGAAAGCTTTCTTT. This gives the protein CASSPGGVKAFF.

CDR3 bases: TGTGCCAGCAGCCCCCACTGGGGCAGTGAAGCTTTCTTT. Residues: CASSPHWGSEAFF. The chain is built from TRBV7-8 and TRBJ1-1, with a weak D call TRBD1 (5 bases). Germline V CDR1 and CDR2: SGHVS, FQNEAQ. The CDR3 loop spans 13 amino acids. V was shortened by 5 bases and J by 7 bases, with 14 bases between the two germline ends.

The V call is TRBV10-1, the J call TRBJ1-2; D call uncertain. Germline V gene data show CDR1 as WNHNN and CDR2 as SYGVQD (reference sequence). The CDR3 totals 16 residues. V shed 8 bases and J shed 3 bases, with 22 bases lying between them. CDR3: CASLSLRAAFHYGYTF. The DNA for the CDR3 is TGCGCCAGCTTGAGTTTGAGGGCAGCCTTTCACTATGGCTACACCTTC.

The chain has TRBV5-1 and TRBJ1-2, with 11 bases that match TRBD1. Germline V gene data show CDR1 as SGHRS and CDR2 as YFSETQ. V lost 2 bases, J lost 8 bases, and 2 bases stayed unmatched. The CDR3 has 13 amino acids. CDR3 in amino acids: CASSLGTGGGYTF. The CDR3, as DNA: TGCGCCAGCAGCTTAGGGACAGGGGGAGGCTACACCTTC. Full variable domain (remainder filled in from reference TRBV5-1 and TRBJ1-2): KAGVTQTPRYLIKTRGQQVTLSCSPISGHRSVSWYQQTPGQGLQFLFEYFSETQRNKGNFPGRFSGRQFSNSRSEMNVSTLELGDSALYLCASSLGTGGGYTFGSGTRLTVV.

The genes are TRBV30 and TRBJ2-1; possible D gene TRBD1, 5 bases. The ends were cut back, 6 bases at V and 12 bases at J, with 21 bases in the middle. The CDR3 is 13 residues long. The germline V gene has CDR1 GTSNPN and CDR2 SVGIG (reference sequence). Here the CDR3 reads CACRQSINLGQFF. CDR3 DNA: TGTGCCTGCCGACAGTCCATCAATTTAGGGCAGTTCTTC.

The chain has TRBV28 and TRBJ1-4; D might be TRBD1 (6 bases). The CDR3 spans 15 residues. V lost 10 bases and J 3 bases, leaving 18 bases between the germline ends. CDR1 and CDR2 from the germline V gene are MDHEN and SYDVKM. As DNA, the CDR3 is TGTGCCACCGAACCTTGGACAGCCTCTAATGAAAAACTGTTTTTT. Its translation: CATEPWTASNEKLFF.

CDR3: CASSDRAGANVLTF. The DNA for the CDR3 is TGTGCCAGCAGTGACAGGGCTGGGGCCAACGTCCTGACTTTC. The chain recombines TRBV2 with TRBJ2-6; D perhaps matches TRBD1 (5 bases). The CDR3 contains 14 residues. Trimming stripped 3 bases from V and 2 bases from J, with 5 bases between. CDR1 and CDR2 from the germline V gene are SNHLY and FYNNEI. Variable domain in full (rest from reference TRBV2 and TRBJ2-6): EPEVTQTPSHQVTQMGQEVILRCVPISNHLYFYWYRQILGQKVEFLVSFYNNEISEKSEIFDDQFSVERPDGSNFTLKIRSTKLEDSAMYFCASSDRAGANVLTFGAGSRLTVL.

By sample fraction, this clone is large. The chain joins TRBV7-6 to TRBJ2-2; possibly TRBD1 for D (6 bases). V dropped 3 bases and J dropped 2 bases, with 31 bases sitting between them. Germline V gene data show CDR1 as SGHVS and CDR2 as FNYEAQ. The CDR3 has 22 amino acids. CDR3 region: CASSFKIGETIGGNNNTGELFF. The DNA of the CDR3 is TGTGCCAGCAGCTTTAAAATTGGGGAGACAATAGGGGGAAACAATAACACCGGGGAGCTGTTTTTT.

This clone was recorded only once. This chain joins TRBV4-3 and TRBJ1-5, with TRBD1 matching over 7 bases. The CDR3 length is 13 residues. Losses at the gene ends were 1 base for V and 9 bases for J; bases not matched to a gene: 3. The V gene's germline CDR1 is LGHNA and CDR2 YSLEER. CDR3 sequence (DNA): TGCGCCAGCAGCCAAGGACAGGGTGGGCCCCAGCATTTT. It encodes CASSQGQGGPQHF.

J is TRBJ1-1 and V is TRBV19; 8 bases are a match to TRBD1. J gave up 4 bases and V 3 bases, and 4 bases lay outside the gene matches. The CDR3 spans 14 residues. Germline V gene sequence: CDR1 LNHDA, CDR2 SQIVND (reference sequence). The CDR3 is CASSIRGPGTEAFF. The CDR3 nucleotides read TGTGCCAGTAGTATCAGGGGGCCAGGCACTGAAGCTTTCTTT.

The CDR3 bases are TGCGCCAGCAGCGCCGCTAGCGGGGGGGCCGGGACAGATACGCAGTATTTT. Protein product: CASSAASGGAGTDTQYF. The chain recombines TRBV5-1 with TRBJ2-3; 12 positions agree with TRBD2. Trimming at V came to 4 bases and at J to 3 bases, leaving 9 bases not matched to a gene. CDR1 is SGHRS, CDR2 YFSETQ, per germline. CDR3 size: 17 residues.

The V and J genes are TRBV21-1 and TRBJ1-5. TRBV21-1 is deemed a pseudogene. The CDR3 contains 17 residues. The CDR3: CASSKFKCTRGNQPQHF. Written as DNA, the CDR3 is TGTGCCAGCAGCAAGTTCAAGTGCACCCGCGGCAATCAGCCCCAGCATTTT.

This chain uses TRBV7-9 with TRBJ2-2; weak D call: TRBD1 (6 bases). The CDR3 is 18 residues long. Germline V CDR1 and CDR2: SEHNR, FQNEAQ (reference sequence). Trimming stripped 3 bases from V and 4 bases from J, with 21 bases between. Here the CDR3 DNA reads TGTGCCAGCAGCTTGAACCCCGGAATACAGGGAACCACCGGGGAGCTGTTTTTT. It yields the protein CASSLNPGIQGTTGELFF.

This clone was counted only a few times. V gene TRBV5-1 combines with J gene TRBJ1-2; tentatively, D is TRBD1 (5 bases). V was cut by 7 bases and J by 3 bases, with 10 bases left in between. This CDR3 spans 12 amino acids. Germline values: CDR1 SGHRS, CDR2 YFSETQ. The CDR3 nucleotides are TGCGCCAGCGTCCAGGGCTACTATGGCTACACCTTC. It codes for CASVQGYYGYTF.

This clone came up once. The V call is TRBV19, the J call TRBJ1-1, with TRBD1 matching over 11 bases. Losses at the gene ends were 0 bases for V and 10 bases for J; bases not matched to a gene: 7. This CDR3 region has 15 residues. CDR1 is LNHDA, CDR2 SQIVND, per germline (reference sequence). CDR3 region: CASSIDRDRGFTAFF. DNA for the CDR3: TGTGCCAGTAGTATAGATAGGGACAGGGGGTTTACAGCTTTCTTT. Supplemented by reference TRBV19 and TRBJ1-1, the full variable domain reads DGGITQSPKYLFRKEGQNVTLSCEQNLNHDAMYWYRQDPGQGLRLIYYSQIVNDFQKGDIAEGYSVSREKKESFPLTVTSAQKNPTAFYLCASSIDRDRGFTAFFGQGTRLTVV.

V is TRBV7-3 and J is TRBJ1-4, with D possibly TRBD1 on 6 matching bases. Germline V gene sequence: CDR1 SGHTA, CDR2 FQGTGA. Trimming cost V 4 bases and J 8 bases, with 14 bases left between them. The CDR3 consists of 14 residues. CDR3 sequence: CASSSGQAPEKLFF. CDR3 bases: TGTGCCAGCAGCTCGGGACAAGCGCCAGAAAAACTGTTTTTT.

A single count supports this clone. V usage is TRBV27 and J usage is TRBJ2-5, with D possibly being TRBD2 (6 bases). Per the germline V gene, CDR1 is MNHEY and CDR2 is SMNVEV (reference sequence). With 7 bases removed from V and 14 bases from J, the gap between germline ends came to 26 bases. The CDR3 is 14 residues long. The CDR3 reads CASNPSSGLPTPYF. The CDR3 nucleotides read TGTGCCAGCAATCCTAGCTCGGGACTTCCGACCCCTTACTTC.

This clone was recorded once. The chain combines TRBV5-5 with TRBJ2-1, with TRBD1 matching 8 bases. The CDR3 covers 16 residues. The J segment lost 5 bases and the V segment lost 1 base, leaving 8 bases of the junction unmatched. Germline V CDR1 and CDR2: SGHKS, YYEKEE (reference sequence). DNA of the CDR3: TGTGCCAGCAGCTTGACAGGGGGTCTCCTGAACAATGAGCAGTTCTTC. This gives the protein CASSLTGGLLNNEQFF.

V and J are TRBV19 and TRBJ2-5, with TRBD2 matching 10 bases. The germline gives CDR1 LNHDA, CDR2 SQIVND (reference sequence). CDR3 length equals 19 residues. V lost 6 bases, J lost 4 bases, and 20 bases stayed unmatched. The CDR3 sequence is CASSLWGSGGAYGVETQYF. The DNA of the CDR3 is TGTGCCAGTAGCCTCTGGGGGAGCGGGGGGGCCTATGGCGTAGAGACCCAGTACTTC.

The CDR3 nucleotides read TGCGCCAGCAGCTCCCGTCGGCGGGAGAGCACAGATACGCAGTATTTT. Translated, it gives CASSSRRRESTDTQYF. This chain joins TRBV4-1 and TRBJ2-3, with 7 bases lining up with TRBD2. In germline, CDR1 is MGHRA, CDR2 YSYEKL. V shed 5 bases, J shed 0 bases, and the junction held 8 bases outside the gene matches. This CDR3 contains 16 residues.

The rearrangement uses TRBV13 and TRBJ1-2; 8 bases map to TRBD1. V was pared by 0 bases and J by 3 bases, with 0 bases of the junction left unmatched. Germline V gene lookup returns CDR1 PRHDT and CDR2 FYEKMQ (reference sequence). This CDR3 contains 14 residues. The CDR3 region has the DNA TGTGCCAGCAGCTTAGGCAGGGGGCACTATGGCTACACCTTC. It codes for CASSLGRGHYGYTF.